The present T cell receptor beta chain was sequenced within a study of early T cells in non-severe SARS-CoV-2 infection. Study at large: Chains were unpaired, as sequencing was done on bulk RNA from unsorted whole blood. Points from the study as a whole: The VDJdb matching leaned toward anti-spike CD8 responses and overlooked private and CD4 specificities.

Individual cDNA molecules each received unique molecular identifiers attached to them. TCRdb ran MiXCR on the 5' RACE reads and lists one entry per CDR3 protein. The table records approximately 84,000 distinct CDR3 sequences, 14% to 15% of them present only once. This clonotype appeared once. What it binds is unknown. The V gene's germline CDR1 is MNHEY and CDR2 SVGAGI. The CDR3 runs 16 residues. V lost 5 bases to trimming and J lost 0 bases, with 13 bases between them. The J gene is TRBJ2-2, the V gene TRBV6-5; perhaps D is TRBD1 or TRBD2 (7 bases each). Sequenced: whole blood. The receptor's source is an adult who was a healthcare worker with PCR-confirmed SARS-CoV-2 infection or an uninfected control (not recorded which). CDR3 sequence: CASSQGDYANTGELFF. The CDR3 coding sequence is TGTGCCAGCAGTCAGGGGGACTACGCGAACACCGGGGAGCTGTTTTTT.